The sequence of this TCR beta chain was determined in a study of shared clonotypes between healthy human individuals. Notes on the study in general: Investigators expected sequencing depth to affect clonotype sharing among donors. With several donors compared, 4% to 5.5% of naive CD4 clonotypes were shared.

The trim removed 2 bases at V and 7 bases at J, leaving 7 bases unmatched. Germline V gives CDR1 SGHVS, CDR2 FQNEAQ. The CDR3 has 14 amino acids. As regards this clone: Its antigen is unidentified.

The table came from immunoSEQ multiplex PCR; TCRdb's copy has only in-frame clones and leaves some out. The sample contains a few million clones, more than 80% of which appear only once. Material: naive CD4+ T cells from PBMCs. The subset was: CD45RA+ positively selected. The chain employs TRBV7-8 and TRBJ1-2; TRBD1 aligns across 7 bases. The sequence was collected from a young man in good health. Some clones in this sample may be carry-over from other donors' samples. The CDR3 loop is CASSLLDRAGGYTF. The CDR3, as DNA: TGTGCCAGCAGCTTATTAGACAGGGCTGGTGGCTACACCTTC.